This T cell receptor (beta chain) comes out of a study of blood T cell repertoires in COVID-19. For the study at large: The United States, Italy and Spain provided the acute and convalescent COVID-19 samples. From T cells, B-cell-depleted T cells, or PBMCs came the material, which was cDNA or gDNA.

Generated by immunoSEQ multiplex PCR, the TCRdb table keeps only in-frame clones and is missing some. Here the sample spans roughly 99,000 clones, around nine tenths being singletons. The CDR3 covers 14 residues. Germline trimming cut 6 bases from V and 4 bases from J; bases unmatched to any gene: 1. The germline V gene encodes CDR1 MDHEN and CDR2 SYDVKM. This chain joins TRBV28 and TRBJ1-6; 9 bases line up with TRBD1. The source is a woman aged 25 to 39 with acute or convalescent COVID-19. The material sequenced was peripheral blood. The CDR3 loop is CASRTGGYNSPLHF. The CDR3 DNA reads TGTGCCAGCAGGACAGGGGGTTATAATTCACCCCTCCACTTT.